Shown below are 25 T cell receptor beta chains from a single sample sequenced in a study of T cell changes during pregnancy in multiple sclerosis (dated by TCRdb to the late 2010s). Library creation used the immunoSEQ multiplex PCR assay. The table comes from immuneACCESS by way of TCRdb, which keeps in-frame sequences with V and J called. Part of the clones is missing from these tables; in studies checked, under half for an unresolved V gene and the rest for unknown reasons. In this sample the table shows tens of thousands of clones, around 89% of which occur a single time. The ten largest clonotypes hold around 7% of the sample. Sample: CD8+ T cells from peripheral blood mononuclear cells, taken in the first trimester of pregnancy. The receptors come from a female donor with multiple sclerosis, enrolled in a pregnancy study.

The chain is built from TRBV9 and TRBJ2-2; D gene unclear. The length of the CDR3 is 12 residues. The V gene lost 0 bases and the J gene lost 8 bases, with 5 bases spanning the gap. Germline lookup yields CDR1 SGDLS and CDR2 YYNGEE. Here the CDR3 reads CASSVARGELFF. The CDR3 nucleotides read TGTGCCAGCAGCGTAGCCAGGGGGGAGCTGTTTTTT.

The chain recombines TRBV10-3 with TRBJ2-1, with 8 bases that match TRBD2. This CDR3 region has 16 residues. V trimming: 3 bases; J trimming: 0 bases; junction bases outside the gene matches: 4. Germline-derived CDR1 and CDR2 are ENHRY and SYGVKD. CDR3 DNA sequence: TGTGCCATCAGTGACTGGCGGGAGGCCTCCTACAATGAGCAGTTCTTC. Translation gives CAISDWREASYNEQFF.

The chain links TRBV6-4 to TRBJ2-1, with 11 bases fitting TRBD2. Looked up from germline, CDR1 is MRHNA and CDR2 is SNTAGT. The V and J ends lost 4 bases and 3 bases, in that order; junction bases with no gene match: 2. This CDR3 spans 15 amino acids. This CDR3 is CASSATSGNYNEQFF. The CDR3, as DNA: TGTGCCAGCAGTGCGACTAGCGGGAACTACAATGAGCAGTTCTTC.

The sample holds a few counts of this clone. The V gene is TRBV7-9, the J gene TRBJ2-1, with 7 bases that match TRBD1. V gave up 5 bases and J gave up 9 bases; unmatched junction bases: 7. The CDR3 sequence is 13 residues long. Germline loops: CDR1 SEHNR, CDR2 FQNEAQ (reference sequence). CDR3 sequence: CASSPPGGVEQFF. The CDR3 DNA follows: TGTGCCAGCAGCCCGCCAGGGGGAGTTGAGCAGTTCTTC.

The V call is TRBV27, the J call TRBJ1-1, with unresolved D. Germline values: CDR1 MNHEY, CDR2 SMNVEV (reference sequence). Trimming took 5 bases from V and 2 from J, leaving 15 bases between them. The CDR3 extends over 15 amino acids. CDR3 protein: CASSPHKETNTEAFF. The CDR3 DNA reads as TGTGCCAGCAGTCCACACAAGGAGACCAACACTGAAGCTTTCTTT.

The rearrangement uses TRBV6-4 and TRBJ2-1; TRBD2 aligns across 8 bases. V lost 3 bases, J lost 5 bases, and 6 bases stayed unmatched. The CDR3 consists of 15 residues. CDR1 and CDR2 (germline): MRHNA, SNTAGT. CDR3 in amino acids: CASSEGAGGDNEQFF. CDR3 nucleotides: TGTGCCAGCAGTGAAGGGGCGGGAGGTGACAATGAGCAGTTCTTC.

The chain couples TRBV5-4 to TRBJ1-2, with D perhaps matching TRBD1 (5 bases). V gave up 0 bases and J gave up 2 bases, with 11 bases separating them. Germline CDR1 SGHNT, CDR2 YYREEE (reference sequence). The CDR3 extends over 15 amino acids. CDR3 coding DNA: TGTGCCAGCAGCTTGGAATTCACAGGCAACTATGGCTACACCTTC. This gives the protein CASSLEFTGNYGYTF.

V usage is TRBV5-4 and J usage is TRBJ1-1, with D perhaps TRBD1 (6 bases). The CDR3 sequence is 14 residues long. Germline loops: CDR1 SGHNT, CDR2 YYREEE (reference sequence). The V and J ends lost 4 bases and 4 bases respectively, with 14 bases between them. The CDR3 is CASSRGIEGTEAFF. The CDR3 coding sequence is TGTGCCAGCAGCAGGGGGATCGAGGGCACTGAAGCTTTCTTT.

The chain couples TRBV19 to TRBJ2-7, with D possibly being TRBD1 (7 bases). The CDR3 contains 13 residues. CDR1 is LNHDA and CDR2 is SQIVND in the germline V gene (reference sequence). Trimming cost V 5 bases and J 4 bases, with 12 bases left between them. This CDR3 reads CASSPAGGYEQYF. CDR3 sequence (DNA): TGTGCCAGTAGTCCGGCAGGGGGGTACGAGCAGTACTTC.

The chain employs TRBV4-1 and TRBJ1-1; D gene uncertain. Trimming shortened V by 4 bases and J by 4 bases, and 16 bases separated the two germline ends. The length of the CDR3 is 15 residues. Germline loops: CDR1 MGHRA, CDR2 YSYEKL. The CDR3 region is CASSRSVDSGTEAFF. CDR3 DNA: TGCGCCAGCAGCCGATCTGTGGATTCAGGCACTGAAGCTTTCTTT.

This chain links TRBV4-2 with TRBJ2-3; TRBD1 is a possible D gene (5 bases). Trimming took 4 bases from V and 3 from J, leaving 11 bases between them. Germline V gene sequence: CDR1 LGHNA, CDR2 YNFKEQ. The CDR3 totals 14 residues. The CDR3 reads CASSPRRGTDTQYF. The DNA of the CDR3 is TGTGCCAGCAGCCCCCGAAGGGGAACAGATACGCAGTATTTT.

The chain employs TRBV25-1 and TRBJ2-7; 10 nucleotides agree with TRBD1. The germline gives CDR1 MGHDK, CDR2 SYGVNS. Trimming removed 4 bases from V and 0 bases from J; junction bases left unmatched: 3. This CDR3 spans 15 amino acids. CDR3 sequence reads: CASSGWTGGSYEQYF. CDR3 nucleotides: TGTGCCAGCAGTGGTTGGACAGGGGGCTCCTACGAGCAGTACTTC.

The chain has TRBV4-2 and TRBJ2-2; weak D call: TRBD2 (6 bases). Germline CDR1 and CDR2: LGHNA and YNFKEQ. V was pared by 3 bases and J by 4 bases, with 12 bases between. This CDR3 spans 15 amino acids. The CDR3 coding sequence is TGTGCCAGCAGCCAGGGACTGGAAGCCACCGGGGAGCTGTTTTTT. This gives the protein CASSQGLEATGELFF.

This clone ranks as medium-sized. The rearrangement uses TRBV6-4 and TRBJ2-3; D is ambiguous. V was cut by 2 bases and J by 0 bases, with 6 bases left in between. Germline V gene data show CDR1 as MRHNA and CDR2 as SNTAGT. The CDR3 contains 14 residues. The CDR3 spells CASSDSLSTDTQYF. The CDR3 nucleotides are TGTGCCAGCAGTGACAGCCTTAGCACAGATACGCAGTATTTT.

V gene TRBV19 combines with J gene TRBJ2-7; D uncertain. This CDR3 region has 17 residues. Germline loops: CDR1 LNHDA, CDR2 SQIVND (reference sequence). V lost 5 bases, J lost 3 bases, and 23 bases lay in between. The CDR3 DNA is TGTGCCAGTAGTTCAACTCCCCCGAGGTCGGCCCTCTACGAGCAGTACTTC. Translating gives CASSSTPPRSALYEQYF.

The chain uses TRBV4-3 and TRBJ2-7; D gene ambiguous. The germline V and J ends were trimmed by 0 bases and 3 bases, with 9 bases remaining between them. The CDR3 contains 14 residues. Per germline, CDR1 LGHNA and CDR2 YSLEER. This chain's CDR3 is CASSQDRGGYEQYF. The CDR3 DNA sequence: TGCGCCAGCAGCCAAGATCGTGGCGGCTACGAGCAGTACTTC.

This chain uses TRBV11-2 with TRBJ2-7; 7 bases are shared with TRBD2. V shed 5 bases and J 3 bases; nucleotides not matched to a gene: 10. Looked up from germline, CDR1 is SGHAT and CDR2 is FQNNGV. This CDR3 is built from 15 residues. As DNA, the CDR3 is TGTGCCAGCAGCGTAACCGGGACTACCAGCTACGAGCAGTACTTC. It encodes CASSVTGTTSYEQYF.

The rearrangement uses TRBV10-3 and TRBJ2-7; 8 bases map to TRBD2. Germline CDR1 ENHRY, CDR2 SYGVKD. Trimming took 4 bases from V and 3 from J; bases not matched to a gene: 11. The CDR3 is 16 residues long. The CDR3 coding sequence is TGTGCCATCAGTGCTCCTCCCAGCGGGAGTAACTACGAGCAGTACTTC. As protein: CAISAPPSGSNYEQYF.

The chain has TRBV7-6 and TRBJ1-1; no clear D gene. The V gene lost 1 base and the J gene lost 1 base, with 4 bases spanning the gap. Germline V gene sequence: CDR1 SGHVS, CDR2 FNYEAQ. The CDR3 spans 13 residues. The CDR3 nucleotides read TGTGCCAGCAGCTTAGAGAGGAACACTGAAGCTTTCTTT. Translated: CASSLERNTEAFF.

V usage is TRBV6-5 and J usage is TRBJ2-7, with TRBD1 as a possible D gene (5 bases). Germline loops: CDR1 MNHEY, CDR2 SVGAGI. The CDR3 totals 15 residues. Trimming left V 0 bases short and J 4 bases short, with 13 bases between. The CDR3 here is CASSYSSDSLYEQYF. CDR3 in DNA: TGTGCCAGCAGTTACTCGTCCGACAGCTTGTACGAGCAGTACTTC.

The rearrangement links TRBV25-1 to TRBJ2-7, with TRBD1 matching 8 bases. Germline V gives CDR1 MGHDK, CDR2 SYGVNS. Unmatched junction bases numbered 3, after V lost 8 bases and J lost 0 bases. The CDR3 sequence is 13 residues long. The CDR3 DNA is TGTGCCAGCTGGGACAGGATCTCCTACGAGCAGTACTTC. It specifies CASWDRISYEQYF.

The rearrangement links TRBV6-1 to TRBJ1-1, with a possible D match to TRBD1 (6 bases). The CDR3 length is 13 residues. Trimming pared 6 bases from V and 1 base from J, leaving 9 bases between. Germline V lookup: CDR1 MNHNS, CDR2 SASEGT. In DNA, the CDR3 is TGTGCCAGCAGCCGGACAGAGAACACTGAAGCTTTCTTT. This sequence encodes CASSRTENTEAFF.

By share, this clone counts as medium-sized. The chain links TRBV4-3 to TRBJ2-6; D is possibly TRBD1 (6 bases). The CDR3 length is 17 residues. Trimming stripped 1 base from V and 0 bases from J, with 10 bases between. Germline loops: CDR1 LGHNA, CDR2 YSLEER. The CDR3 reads CASSQGQEYSGANVLTF. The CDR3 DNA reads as TGCGCCAGCAGCCAAGGACAGGAGTACTCTGGGGCCAACGTCCTGACTTTC.

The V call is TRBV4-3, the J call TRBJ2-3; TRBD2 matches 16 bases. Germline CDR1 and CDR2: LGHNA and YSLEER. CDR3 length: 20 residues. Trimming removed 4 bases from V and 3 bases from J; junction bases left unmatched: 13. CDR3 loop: CASSPRKGTSGRAWTDTQYF. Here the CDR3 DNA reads TGCGCCAGCAGCCCCCGGAAGGGGACTAGCGGGAGGGCCTGGACAGATACGCAGTATTTT.

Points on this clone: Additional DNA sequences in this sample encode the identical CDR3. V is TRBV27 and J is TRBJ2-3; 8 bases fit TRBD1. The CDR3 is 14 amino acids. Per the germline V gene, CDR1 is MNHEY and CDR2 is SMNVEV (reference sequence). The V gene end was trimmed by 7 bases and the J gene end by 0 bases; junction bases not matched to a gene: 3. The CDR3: CASKYRGSTDTQYF. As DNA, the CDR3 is TGTGCCAGCAAATACAGGGGGAGCACAGATACGCAGTATTTT.